This T cell receptor beta chain was sequenced during a study of somatic mutations in cytotoxic T cells in rheumatoid arthritis. As originally analysed: The authors compared patient CD8+ clones larger than 1% against published virus-specific TCRB sequences. Only a few of these clones matched. Sequencing used immunoSEQ multiplex PCR; TCRdb keeps in-frame clones, though not all of them. Clone size and the V and J calls come from that table; the DNA yielded D and trimming. The sample contains some 9,600 clones, around 90% of which appear only once. V trimming: 5 bases; J trimming: 4 bases; junction bases outside the gene matches: 11. The germline V gene has CDR1 SGHTA and CDR2 FQGNSA. CDR3 size: 18 residues.

Sequencing was carried out using CD8+ T cells sorted from blood. The chain recombines TRBV7-2 with TRBJ2-3; TRBD2 matches 14 bases. This TCR came from a woman aged 18-29 years with rheumatoid arthritis. CDR3 region: CASSPFPGTSGGADTQYF. In DNA, the CDR3 is TGTGCCAGCAGCCCCTTTCCCGGGACTAGCGGGGGAGCAGATACGCAGTATTTT.